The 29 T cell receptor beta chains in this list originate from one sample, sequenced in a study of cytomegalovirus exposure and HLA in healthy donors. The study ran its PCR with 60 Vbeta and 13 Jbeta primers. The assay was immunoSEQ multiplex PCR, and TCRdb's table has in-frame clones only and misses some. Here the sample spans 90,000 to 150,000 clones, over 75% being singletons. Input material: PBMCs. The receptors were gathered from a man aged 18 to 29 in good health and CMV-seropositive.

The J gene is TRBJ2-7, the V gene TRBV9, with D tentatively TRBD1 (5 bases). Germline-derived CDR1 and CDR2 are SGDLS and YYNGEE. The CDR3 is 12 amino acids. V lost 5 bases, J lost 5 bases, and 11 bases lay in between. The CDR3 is CASSLRGDEQYF. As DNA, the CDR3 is TGTGCCAGCAGTCTTAGGGGTGACGAGCAGTACTTC.

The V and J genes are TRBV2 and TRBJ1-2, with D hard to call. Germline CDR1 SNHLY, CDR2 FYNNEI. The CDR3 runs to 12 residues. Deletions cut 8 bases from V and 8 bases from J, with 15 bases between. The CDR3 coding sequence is TGTGCCAGCGGGGAGGGTTTCAGCGGCTACACCTTC. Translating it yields CASGEGFSGYTF.

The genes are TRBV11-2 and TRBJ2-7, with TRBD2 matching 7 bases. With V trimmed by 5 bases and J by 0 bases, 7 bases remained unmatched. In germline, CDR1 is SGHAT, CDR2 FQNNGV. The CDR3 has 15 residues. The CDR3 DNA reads TGTGCCAGCAGCATTAGCGGGCTAAGCTCCTACGAGCAGTACTTC. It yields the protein CASSISGLSSYEQYF.

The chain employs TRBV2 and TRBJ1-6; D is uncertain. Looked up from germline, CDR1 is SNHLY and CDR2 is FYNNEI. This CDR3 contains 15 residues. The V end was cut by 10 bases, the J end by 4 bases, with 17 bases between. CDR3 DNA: TGTGCCACACAGATAGAAGTCCTGTATAATTCACCCCTCCACTTT. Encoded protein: CATQIEVLYNSPLHF.

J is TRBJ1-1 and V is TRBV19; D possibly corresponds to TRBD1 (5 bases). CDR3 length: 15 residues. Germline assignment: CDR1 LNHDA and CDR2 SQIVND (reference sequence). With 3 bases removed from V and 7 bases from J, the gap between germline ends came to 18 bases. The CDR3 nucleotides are TGTGCCAGTAGTATTATTCCGATGGGGGGGAATGAAGCTTTCTTT. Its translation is CASSIIPMGGNEAFF. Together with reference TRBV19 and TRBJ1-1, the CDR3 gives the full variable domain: DGGITQSPKYLFRKEGQNVTLSCEQNLNHDAMYWYRQDPGQGLRLIYYSQIVNDFQKGDIAEGYSVSREKKESFPLTVTSAQKNPTAFYLCASSIIPMGGNEAFFGQGTRLTVV.

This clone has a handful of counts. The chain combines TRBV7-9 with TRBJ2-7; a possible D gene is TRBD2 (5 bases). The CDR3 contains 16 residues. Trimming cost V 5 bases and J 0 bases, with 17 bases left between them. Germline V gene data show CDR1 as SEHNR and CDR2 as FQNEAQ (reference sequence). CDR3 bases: TGTGCCAGCAGCCCGTGGGGAGCGCCGAACTCCTACGAGCAGTACTTC. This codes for CASSPWGAPNSYEQYF.

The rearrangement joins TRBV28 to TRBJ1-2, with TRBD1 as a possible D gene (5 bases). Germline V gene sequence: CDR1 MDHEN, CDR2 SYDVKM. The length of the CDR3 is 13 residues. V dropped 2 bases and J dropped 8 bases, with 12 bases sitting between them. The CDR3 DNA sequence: TGTGCCAGCAGTTTAACACAGGACGCAGGCTACACCTTC. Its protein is CASSLTQDAGYTF.

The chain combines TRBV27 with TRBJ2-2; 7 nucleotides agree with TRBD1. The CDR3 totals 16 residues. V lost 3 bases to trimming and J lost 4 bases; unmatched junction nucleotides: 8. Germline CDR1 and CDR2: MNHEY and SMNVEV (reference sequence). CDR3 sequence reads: CASSFLDRIGTGELFF. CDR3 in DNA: TGTGCCAGCAGTTTCTTGGACAGGATTGGCACCGGGGAGCTGTTTTTT.

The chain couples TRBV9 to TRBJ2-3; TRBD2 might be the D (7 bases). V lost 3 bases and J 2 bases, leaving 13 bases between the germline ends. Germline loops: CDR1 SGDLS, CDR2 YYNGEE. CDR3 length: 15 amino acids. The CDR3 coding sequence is TGTGCCAGCAGCGGACGCGGGGGCCACACAGATACGCAGTATTTT. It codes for CASSGRGGHTDTQYF.

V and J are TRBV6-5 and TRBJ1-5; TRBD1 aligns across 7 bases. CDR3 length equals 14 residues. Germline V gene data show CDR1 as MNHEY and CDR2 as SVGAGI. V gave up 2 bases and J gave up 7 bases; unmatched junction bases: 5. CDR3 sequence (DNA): TGTGCCAGCAGTTACGTACAGGGGAACCAGCCCCAGCATTTT. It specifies CASSYVQGNQPQHF.

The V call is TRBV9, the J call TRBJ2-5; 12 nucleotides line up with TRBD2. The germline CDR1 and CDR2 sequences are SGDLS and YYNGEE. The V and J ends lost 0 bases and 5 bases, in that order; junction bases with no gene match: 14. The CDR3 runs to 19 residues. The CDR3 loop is CASSVGASGRASSLETQYF. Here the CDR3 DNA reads TGTGCCAGCAGCGTAGGGGCTAGCGGGAGGGCTTCGTCTCTGGAGACCCAGTACTTC.

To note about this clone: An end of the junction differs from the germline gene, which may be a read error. The CDR3 bases are TGTGCTAGCAGCTTAGGGACTAGCGGGGGGGCAAACTCCTACGAGCAGTACTTC. Translation gives CASSLGTSGGANSYEQYF. The genes are TRBV7-7 and TRBJ2-7, with 16 bases matching TRBD2. Germline loops: CDR1 SSHAT, CDR2 FNYEAQ (reference sequence). The CDR3 consists of 18 residues.

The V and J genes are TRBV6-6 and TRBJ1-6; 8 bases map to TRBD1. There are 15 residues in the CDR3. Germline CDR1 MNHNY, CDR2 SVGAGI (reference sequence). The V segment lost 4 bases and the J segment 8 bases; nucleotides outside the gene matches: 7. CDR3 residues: CASSSPDRAYSPLHF. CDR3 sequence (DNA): TGTGCCAGCAGTTCTCCGGACAGGGCATATTCACCCCTCCACTTT.

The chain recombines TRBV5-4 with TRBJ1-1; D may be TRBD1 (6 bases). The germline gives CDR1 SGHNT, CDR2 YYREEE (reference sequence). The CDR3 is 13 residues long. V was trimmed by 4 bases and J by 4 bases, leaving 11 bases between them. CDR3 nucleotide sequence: TGTGCCAGCAGCAAGGGGGGGACCACTGAAGCTTTCTTT. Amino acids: CASSKGGTTEAFF.

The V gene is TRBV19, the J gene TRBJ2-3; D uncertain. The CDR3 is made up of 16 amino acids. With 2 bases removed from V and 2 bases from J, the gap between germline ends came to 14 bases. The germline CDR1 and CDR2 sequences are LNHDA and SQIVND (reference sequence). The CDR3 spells CASSITSLYFTDTQYF. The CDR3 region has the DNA TGTGCCAGTAGTATAACGAGTCTGTATTTCACAGATACGCAGTATTTT.

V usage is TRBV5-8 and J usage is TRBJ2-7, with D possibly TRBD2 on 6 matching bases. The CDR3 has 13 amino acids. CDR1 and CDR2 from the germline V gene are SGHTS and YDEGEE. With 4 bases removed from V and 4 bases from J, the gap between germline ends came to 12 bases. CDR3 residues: CASSQAGKYEQYF. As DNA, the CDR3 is TGTGCCAGCAGCCAGGCGGGGAAGTACGAGCAGTACTTC. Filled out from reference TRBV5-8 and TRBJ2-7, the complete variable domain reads EAGVTQSPTHLIKTRGQQATLRCSPISGHTSVYWYQQALGLGLQFLLWYDEGEERNRGNFPPRFSGRQFPNYSSELNVNALELEDSALYLCASSQAGKYEQYFGPGTRLTVT.

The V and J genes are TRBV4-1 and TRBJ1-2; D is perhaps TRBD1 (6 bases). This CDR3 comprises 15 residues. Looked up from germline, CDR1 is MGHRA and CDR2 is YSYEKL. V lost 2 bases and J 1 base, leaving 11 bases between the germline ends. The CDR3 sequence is CASSQKGVGNYGYTF. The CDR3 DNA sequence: TGCGCCAGCAGCCAAAAGGGGGTGGGTAACTATGGCTACACCTTC.

This chain's CDR3 is CASSPMTGDQPQHF. In DNA, the CDR3 is TGTGCCAGCTCACCTATGACAGGGGATCAGCCCCAGCATTTT. V and J are TRBV18 and TRBJ1-5, with 8 bases identical to TRBD1. CDR1 KGHSH and CDR2 LQKENI come from the germline V gene. V lost 3 bases to trimming and J lost 5 bases; unmatched junction nucleotides: 3. The CDR3 extends over 14 amino acids.

The DNA of the CDR3 is TGCAGCGTTGCATTGGCCCAGGGCTTGAATCAGCCCCAGCATTTT. Its protein product is CSVALAQGLNQPQHF. The chain recombines TRBV29-1 with TRBJ1-5, with a tentative D call TRBD1 (5 bases). The CDR3 has 15 amino acids. Germline assignment: CDR1 SQVTM and CDR2 ANQGSEA. Between the trimmed V and J ends, which lost 4 bases and 4 bases, there was a span of 17 bases.

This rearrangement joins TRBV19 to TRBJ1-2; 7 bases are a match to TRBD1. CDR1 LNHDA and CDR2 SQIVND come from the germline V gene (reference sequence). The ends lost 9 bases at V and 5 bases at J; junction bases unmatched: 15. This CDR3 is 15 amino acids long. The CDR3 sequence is CASGQAPGLIYGYTF. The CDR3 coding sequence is TGTGCCAGCGGACAGGCGCCCGGCCTAATTTATGGCTACACCTTC. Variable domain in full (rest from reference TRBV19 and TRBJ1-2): DGGITQSPKYLFRKEGQNVTLSCEQNLNHDAMYWYRQDPGQGLRLIYYSQIVNDFQKGDIAEGYSVSREKKESFPLTVTSAQKNPTAFYLCASGQAPGLIYGYTFGSGTRLTVV.

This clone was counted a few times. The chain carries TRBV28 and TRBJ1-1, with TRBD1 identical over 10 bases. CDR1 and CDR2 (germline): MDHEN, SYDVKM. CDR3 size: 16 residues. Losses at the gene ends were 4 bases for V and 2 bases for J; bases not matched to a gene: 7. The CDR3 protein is CASSSPRDRGNTEAFF. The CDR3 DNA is TGTGCCAGCAGTTCACCAAGGGACAGGGGAAACACTGAAGCTTTCTTT. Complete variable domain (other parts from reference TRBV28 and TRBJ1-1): DVKVTQSSRYLVKRTGEKVFLECVQDMDHENMFWYRQDPGLGLRLIYFSYDVKMKEKGDIPEGYSVSREKKERFSLILESASTNQTSMYLCASSSPRDRGNTEAFFGQGTRLTVV.

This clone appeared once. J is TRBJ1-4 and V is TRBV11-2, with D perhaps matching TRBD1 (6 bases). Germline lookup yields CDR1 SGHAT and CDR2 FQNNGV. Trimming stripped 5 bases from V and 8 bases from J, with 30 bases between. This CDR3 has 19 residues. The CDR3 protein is CASSPMTGWTAEAHEKLFF. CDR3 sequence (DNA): TGTGCCAGCAGCCCGATGACCGGGTGGACAGCCGAAGCTCACGAAAAACTGTTTTTT.

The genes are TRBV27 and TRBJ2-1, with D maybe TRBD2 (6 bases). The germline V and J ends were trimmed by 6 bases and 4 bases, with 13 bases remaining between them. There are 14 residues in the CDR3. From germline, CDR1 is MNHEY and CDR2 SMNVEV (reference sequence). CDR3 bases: TGTGCCAGCAGCTTACTCGGGGGTTACAATGAGCAGTTCTTC. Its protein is CASSLLGGYNEQFF.

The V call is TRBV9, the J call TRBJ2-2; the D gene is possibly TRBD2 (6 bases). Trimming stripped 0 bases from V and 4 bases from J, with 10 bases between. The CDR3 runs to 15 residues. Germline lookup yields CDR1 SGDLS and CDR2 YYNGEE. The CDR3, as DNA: TGTGCCAGCAGCGTAGATCAGGGAGGCACCGGGGAGCTGTTTTTT. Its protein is CASSVDQGGTGELFF.

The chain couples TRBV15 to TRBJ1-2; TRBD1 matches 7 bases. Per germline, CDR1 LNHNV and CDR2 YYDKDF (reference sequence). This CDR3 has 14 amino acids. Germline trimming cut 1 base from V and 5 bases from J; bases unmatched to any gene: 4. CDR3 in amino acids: CATSRATGPYGYTF. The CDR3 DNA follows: TGTGCCACCAGCAGAGCGACAGGGCCTTATGGCTACACCTTC.

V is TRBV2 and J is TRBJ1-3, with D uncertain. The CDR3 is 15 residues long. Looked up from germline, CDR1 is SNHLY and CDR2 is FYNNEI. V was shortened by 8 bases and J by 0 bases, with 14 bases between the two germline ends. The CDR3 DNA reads TGTGCCAGCGGGTTGACTGCTATCTCTGGAAACACCATATATTTT. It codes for CASGLTAISGNTIYF.

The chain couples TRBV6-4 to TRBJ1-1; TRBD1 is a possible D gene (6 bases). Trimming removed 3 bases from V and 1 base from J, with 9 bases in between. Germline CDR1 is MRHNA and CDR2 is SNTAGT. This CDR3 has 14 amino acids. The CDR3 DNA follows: TGTGCCAGCAGTGAGGGGGGGCCGAACACTGAAGCTTTCTTT. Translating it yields CASSEGGPNTEAFF.

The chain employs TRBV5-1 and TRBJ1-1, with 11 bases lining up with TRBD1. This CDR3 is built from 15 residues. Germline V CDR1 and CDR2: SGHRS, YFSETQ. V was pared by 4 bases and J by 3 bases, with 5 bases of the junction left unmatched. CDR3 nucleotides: TGCGCCAGCAGCCCGGGACAGGGGGGAGACACTGAAGCTTTCTTT. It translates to CASSPGQGGDTEAFF.

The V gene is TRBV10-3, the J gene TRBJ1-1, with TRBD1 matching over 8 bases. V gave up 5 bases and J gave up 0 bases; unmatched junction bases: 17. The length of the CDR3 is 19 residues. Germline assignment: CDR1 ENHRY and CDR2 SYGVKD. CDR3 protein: CAISSHTGQGALMNTEAFF. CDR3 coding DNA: TGTGCCATCAGTTCGCATACGGGGCAGGGGGCTTTGATGAACACTGAAGCTTTCTTT.